This is a list of T cell receptor beta chains from one sample in a study of long-term antiretroviral therapy in people with HIV. The repertoire was sequenced with immunoSEQ multiplex PCR; TCRdb's copy has only in-frame clones and lacks some. The table shows more than 15,000 clones, with roughly 78% occurring only once. The material was unsorted PBMCs, obtained at the start of antiretroviral therapy, before treatment. All receptors come from a woman in her thirties or forties with HIV. Each CDR3 is given with its conserved first and last residue. Fields, in order: V gene, clone size, J gene, CDR3 protein. Clone size appears in some rows only: once, few, many, or a class for an expanded clone.

>TRBV28|NA|TRBJ1-4
CASSSATRWEKLFF
>TRBV7-2|NA|TRBJ1-1
CASSPRMGQRNTEAFF
>TRBV4-2|NA|TRBJ2-2
CASSPGLAGVNTGELFF
>TRBV25-1|NA|TRBJ2-1
CASSEYIAAEQFF
>TRBV5-1|NA|TRBJ1-3
CASSPRSLGSGNTIYF
>TRBV11-2|once|TRBJ1-4
CASSLGGTGGNEKLFF
>TRBV5-4|once|TRBJ2-5
CASSFDRVEGYQETQYF
>TRBV2|few|TRBJ2-7
CASIEGLAAREQYF
>TRBV18|once|TRBJ1-1
CASSPGASRTEAFF
>TRBV9|NA|TRBJ2-7
CASSVEGSPTYEQYF
>TRBV7-2|NA|TRBJ1-5
CASSLVGGNQPQHF
>TRBV5-8|few|TRBJ2-1
CASSLGGGAYNEQFF
>TRBV7-2|NA|TRBJ2-7
CASSLSGTPFNYEQYF
>TRBV2|NA|TRBJ1-6
CATLSLLPRDRDSQGTLHF
>TRBV7-9|NA|TRBJ2-1
CASSYEAGGLYNEQFF
>TRBV29-1|NA|TRBJ2-7
CSARGLAGSVEQYF
>TRBV19|once|TRBJ2-7
CASSIASLNLYEQYF
>TRBV5-1|medium-sized|TRBJ2-7
CASSLSLGVFYEQYF
>TRBV7-9|NA|TRBJ1-5
CASSPGGYSNQPQHF
>TRBV7-9|few|TRBJ2-5
CASTPPNKGGRETQYF
>TRBV7-9|NA|TRBJ2-7
CASSLATAASEQYF
>TRBV9|NA|TRBJ2-5
CASSVAAGEGETQYF
>TRBV27|once|TRBJ1-5
CASSPQGGSQPQHF
>TRBV15|NA|TRBJ1-5
CATSRDPTQPQHF
>TRBV28|NA|TRBJ2-7
CASSLRGGPSLVYEQYF
>TRBV4-3|once|TRBJ2-6
CASSPDAGISGANVLTF
>TRBV5-1|once|TRBJ2-1
CASSLGSYNEQFF
>TRBV30|NA|TRBJ2-1
CAWSVAGGGEQFF
>TRBV7-9|NA|TRBJ2-7
CASSFTDGSPYEQYF
>TRBV29-1|NA|TRBJ2-3
CSVGTTGRTDTQYF
>TRBV5-6|NA|TRBJ2-3
CASTRGDTQYF
>TRBV7-2|NA|TRBJ2-7
CASSADSGPSYEQYF
>TRBV5-6|once|TRBJ2-7
CASSLTLTQTSGYYEQYF
>TRBV11-3|NA|TRBJ2-1
CASSLNQISTEQFF
>TRBV10-3|NA|TRBJ1-2
CAISDGRGRGYGYTF
>TRBV7-9|NA|TRBJ1-1
CASSLGRFTGNTEAFF
>TRBV28|NA|TRBJ1-2
CASSLRTGYGYTF
>TRBV6-5|NA|TRBJ1-1
CASSYSMANTEAFF
>TRBV2|NA|TRBJ2-1
CASSEGGPWNEQFF
>TRBV5-1|NA|TRBJ2-7
CASSWRRLDSYEQYF
>TRBV4-1|NA|TRBJ1-4
CASSQESGGTGSEKLFF
>TRBV6-4|NA|TRBJ2-2
CASRDRLLTGELFF
>TRBV2|few|TRBJ1-5
CASGNERNQPQHF
>TRBV5-5|NA|TRBJ2-2
CASRKDRAGELFF
>TRBV13|NA|TRBJ2-2
CASTRRPGELFF
>TRBV5-5|medium-sized|TRBJ1-5
CASSFKSVAGYDQPQHF
>TRBV9|NA|TRBJ2-7
CASSVGGLASAYEQYF
>TRBV19|NA|TRBJ1-4
CASSGGGSSEKLFF
>TRBV4-1|NA|TRBJ1-1
CASSQAIRRVSRVTEAFF
>TRBV7-2|NA|TRBJ2-3
CASRPSGAQGTQYF
>TRBV28|NA|TRBJ1-5
CASSFRILAGQGSNQPQHF
>TRBV2|NA|TRBJ1-4
CASTRRGQPNEKLFF
>TRBV29-1|NA|TRBJ2-6
CSVGQLGANVLTF
>TRBV7-2|NA|TRBJ2-7
CASSLSWGEQYF
>TRBV6-5|NA|TRBJ2-1
CASSLPRVEQFF
>TRBV30|NA|TRBJ2-1
CAWALAGASSYNEQFF
>TRBV6-6|NA|TRBJ1-4
CASSYSGTEGLFF